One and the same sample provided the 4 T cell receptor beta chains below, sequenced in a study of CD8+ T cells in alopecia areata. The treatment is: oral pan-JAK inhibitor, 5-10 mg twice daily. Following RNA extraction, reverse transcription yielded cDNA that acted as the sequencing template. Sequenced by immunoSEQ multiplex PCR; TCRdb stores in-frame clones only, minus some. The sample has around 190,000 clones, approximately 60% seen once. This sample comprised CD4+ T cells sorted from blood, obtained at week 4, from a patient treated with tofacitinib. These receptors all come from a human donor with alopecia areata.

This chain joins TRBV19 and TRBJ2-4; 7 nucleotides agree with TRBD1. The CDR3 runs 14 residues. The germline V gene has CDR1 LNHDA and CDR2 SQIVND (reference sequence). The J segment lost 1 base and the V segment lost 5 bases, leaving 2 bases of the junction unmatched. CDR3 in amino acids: CASSSQGAKNIQYF. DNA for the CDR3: TGTGCCAGTAGTTCACAGGGGGCCAAAAACATTCAGTACTTC.

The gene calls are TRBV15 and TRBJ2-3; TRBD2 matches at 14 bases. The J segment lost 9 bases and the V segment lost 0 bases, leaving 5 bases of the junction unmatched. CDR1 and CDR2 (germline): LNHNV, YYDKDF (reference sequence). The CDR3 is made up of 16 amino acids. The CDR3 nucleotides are TGTGCCACCAGCAGAGATAGGGGGACTAGCGGGAGAACGCAGTATTTT. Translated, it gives CATSRDRGTSGRTQYF.

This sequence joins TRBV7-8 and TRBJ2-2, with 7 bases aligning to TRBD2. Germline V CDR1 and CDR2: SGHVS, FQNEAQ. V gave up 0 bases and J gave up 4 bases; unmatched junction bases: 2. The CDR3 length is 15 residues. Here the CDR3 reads CASSLAGGPTGELFF. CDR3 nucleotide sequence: TGTGCCAGCAGCTTAGCGGGAGGGCCCACCGGGGAGCTGTTTTTT.

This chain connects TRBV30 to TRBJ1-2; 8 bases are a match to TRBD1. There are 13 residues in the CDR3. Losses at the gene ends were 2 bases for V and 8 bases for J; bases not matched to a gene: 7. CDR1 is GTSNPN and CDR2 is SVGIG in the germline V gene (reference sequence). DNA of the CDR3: TGTGCCTGGAGTAGAGACAGGGGTGCCGGCTACACCTTC. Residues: CAWSRDRGAGYTF.